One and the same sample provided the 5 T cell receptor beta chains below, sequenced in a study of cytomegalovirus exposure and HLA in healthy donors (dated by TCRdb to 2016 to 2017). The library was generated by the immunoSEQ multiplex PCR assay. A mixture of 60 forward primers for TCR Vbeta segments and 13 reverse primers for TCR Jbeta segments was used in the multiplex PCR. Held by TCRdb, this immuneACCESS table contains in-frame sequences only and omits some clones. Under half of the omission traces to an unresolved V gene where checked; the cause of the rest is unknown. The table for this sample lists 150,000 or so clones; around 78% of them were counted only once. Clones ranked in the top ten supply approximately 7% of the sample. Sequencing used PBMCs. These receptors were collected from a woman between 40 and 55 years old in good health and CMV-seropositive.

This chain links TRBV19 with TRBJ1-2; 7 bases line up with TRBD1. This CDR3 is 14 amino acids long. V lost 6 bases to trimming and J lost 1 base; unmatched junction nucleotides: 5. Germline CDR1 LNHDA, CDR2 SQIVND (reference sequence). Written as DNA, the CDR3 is TGTGCCAGTAGCACAGGGACAGTTAACTATGGCTACACCTTC. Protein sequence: CASSTGTVNYGYTF.

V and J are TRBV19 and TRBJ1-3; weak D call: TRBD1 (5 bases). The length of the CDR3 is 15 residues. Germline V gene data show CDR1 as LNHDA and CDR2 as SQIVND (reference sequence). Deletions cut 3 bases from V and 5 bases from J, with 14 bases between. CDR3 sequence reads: CASSILSEGRNTIYF. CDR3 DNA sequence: TGTGCCAGTAGTATTCTTTCGGAGGGGAGAAACACCATATATTTT. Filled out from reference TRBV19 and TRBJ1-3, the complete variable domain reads DGGITQSPKYLFRKEGQNVTLSCEQNLNHDAMYWYRQDPGQGLRLIYYSQIVNDFQKGDIAEGYSVSREKKESFPLTVTSAQKNPTAFYLCASSILSEGRNTIYFGEGSWLTVV.

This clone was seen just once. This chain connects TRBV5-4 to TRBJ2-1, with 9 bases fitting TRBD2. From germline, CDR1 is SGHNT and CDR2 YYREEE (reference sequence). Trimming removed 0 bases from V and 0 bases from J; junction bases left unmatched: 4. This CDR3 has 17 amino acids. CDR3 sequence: CASSLVGGGASYNEQFF. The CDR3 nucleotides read TGTGCCAGCAGCTTGGTGGGCGGGGGGGCCTCCTACAATGAGCAGTTCTTC.

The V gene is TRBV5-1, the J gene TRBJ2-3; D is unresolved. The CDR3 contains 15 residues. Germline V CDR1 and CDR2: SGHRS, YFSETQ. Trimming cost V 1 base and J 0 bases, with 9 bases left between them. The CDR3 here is CASSLSGPSTDTQYF. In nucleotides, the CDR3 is TGCGCCAGCAGCTTGTCAGGCCCTAGCACAGATACGCAGTATTTT.

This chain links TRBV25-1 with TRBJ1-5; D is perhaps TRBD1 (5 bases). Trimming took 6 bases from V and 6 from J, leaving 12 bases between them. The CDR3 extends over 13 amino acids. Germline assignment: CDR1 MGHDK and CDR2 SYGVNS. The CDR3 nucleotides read TGTGCCAGCAGCCCGGGGGAGGGTCAGCCCCAGCATTTT. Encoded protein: CASSPGEGQPQHF.